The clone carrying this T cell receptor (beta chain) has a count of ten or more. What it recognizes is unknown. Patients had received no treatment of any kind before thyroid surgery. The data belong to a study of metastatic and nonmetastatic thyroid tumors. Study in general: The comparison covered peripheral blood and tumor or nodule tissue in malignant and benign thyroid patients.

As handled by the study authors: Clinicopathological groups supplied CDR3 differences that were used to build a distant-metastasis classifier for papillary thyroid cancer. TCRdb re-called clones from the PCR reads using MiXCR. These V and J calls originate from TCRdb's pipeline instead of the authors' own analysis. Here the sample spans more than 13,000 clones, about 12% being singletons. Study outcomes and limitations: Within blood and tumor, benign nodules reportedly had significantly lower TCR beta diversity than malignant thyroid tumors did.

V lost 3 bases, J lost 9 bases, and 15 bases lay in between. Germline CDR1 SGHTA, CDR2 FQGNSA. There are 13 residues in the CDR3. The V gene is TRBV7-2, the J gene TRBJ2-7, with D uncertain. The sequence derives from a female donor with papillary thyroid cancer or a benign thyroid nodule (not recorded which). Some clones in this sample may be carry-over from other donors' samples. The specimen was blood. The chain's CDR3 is CASSFAGPSWQYF. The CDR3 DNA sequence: TGTGCCAGCAGCTTTGCTGGCCCGAGCTGGCAGTACTTC. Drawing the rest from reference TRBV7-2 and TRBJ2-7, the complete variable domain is GAGVSQSPSNKVTEKGKDVELRCDPISGHTALYWYRQSLGQGLEFLIYFQGNSAPDKSGLPSDRFSAERTGGSVSTLTIQRTQQEDSAVYLCASSFAGPSWQYFGPGTRLTVT.